This T cell receptor (beta chain) was obtained from a study of neurological immune-mediated disorders. Study-wide results and caveats: None of the features examined (clinical or MRI) was associated with the multiple sclerosis repertoire cluster. Patients with HTLV-1-associated myelopathy showed the most TCR clonal expansion. Those with multiple sclerosis showed the least, falling below healthy controls.

Germline-derived CDR1 and CDR2 are DFQATT and SNEGSKA (reference sequence). The CDR3 covers 14 residues. This clonotype was detected many times. Its matching antigen is unknown. Compared with germline, one end of the junction differs, possibly owing to a read error. Template-switch 5'RACE cDNA synthesis added a 10-nucleotide unique molecular identifier. TCRdb passed the 5' RACE reads through MiXCR, listing each CDR3 protein once. This table has around 30,000 distinct CDR3 sequences, approximately 2.7% appearing once. Libraries used 2 million unsorted PBMCs kept frozen in RNAlater. The sequencing sample was made of PBMCs. This chain uses TRBV20-1 with TRBJ1-4; D is possibly TRBD1 (6 bases). The TCR comes from a woman aged 45 to 65 with multiple sclerosis. CDR3 amino acids: CSARDLETGRKQGF. The DNA for the CDR3 is TGCAGTGCTAGAGATCTGGAGACAGGACGGAAGCAGGGTTTT.